Following are 24 T cell receptor beta chains from one sample sequenced in a study of neurological immune-mediated disorders (dated by TCRdb to about 2019). Libraries came from 5' RACE. Sequencing used an Illumina HiSeq 2500. The public reads were run again by TCRdb, first through fastp at Q25 and then through MiXCR, and only productive beta chains were kept. Identical CDR3 proteins give one entry, which carries the most common genes and DNA. Counted in this sample were 130,000 or so distinct CDR3 sequences; about 3.4% of them appeared once. The top ten hold roughly 1.3% of the sample. Sequencing used PBMCs. Source of these receptors: a woman under 40 with multiple sclerosis.

At least ten counts were recorded for this clonotype. The V call is TRBV14, the J call TRBJ1-1, with no clear D. Per the germline V gene, CDR1 is SGHDN and CDR2 is FVKESK. CDR3 length: 12 residues. V was cut by 3 bases and J by 4 bases, with 6 bases left in between. The CDR3 reads CASSHPGTEAFF. In nucleotides, the CDR3 is TGTGCCAGCAGCCATCCAGGCACTGAAGCTTTCTTT.

The sample holds many counts of this clonotype. The chain has TRBV12-3 or TRBV12-4 and TRBJ2-3; D is undetermined. The V end lost 3 bases, the J end lost 3 bases, and 7 bases lay between the germline ends. This CDR3 is built from 13 residues. In nucleotides, the CDR3 is TGTGCCAGCAGTTTCCTTCTGACAGATACGCAGTATTTT. It yields the protein CASSFLLTDTQYF.

This clonotype was counted ten times or more. V gene TRBV29-1 combines with J gene TRBJ1-1; D uncertain. The V end lost 6 bases, the J end lost 2 bases, and 7 bases lay between the germline ends. The CDR3 is made up of 11 amino acids. Germline V gene lookup returns CDR1 SQVTM and CDR2 ANQGSEA. The CDR3 nucleotides read TGCAGCGTCCAACTTAACACTGAAGCTTTCTTT. It encodes CSVQLNTEAFF.

The table lists this clonotype with many counts. The rearrangement links TRBV6-6 to TRBJ2-7; perhaps TRBD1 as D (6 bases). Trimming took 4 bases from V and 0 from J, leaving 13 bases between them. This CDR3 comprises 15 residues. CDR1 and CDR2 from the germline V gene are MNHNY and SVGAGI (reference sequence). The CDR3 loop is CASSFQGPFSYEQYF. CDR3 in DNA: TGTGCCAGCAGTTTCCAGGGGCCGTTCTCCTACGAGCAGTACTTC.

This clonotype was detected ten times or more. The gene calls are TRBV20-1 and TRBJ2-2; D remains ambiguous. Germline V gene lookup returns CDR1 DFQATT and CDR2 SNEGSKA (reference sequence). The CDR3 totals 12 residues. The V and J ends lost 3 bases and 5 bases respectively, with 7 bases between them. The CDR3 here is CSASEETGELFF. In DNA, the CDR3 is TGCAGTGCTAGTGAGGAAACCGGGGAGCTGTTTTTT.

This clonotype was recorded many times. The rearrangement joins TRBV12-3 or TRBV12-4 to TRBJ2-5, with TRBD2 matching over 10 bases. Trimming at V came to 6 bases and at J to 3 bases, leaving 4 bases not matched to a gene. The CDR3 runs to 14 residues. The CDR3 nucleotides read TGTGCCAGCAGGAGCGGGGGGGGGGAAGAGACCCAGTACTTC. Its protein is CASRSGGGEETQYF.

The rearrangement links TRBV6-6 to TRBJ2-3, with a weak D call TRBD1 (6 bases). CDR1 is MNHNY and CDR2 is SVGAGI in the germline V gene (reference sequence). V shed 6 bases and J shed 0 bases, with 16 bases lying between them. The CDR3 has 16 amino acids. The CDR3 loop reads CASRQGPILSTDTQYF. The DNA for the CDR3 is TGTGCCAGCAGACAGGGTCCCATCCTTAGCACAGATACGCAGTATTTT.

In its sample, this clonotype was seen many times. This chain links TRBV5-1 with TRBJ2-1; D is unclear. The CDR3 consists of 14 residues. From germline, CDR1 is SGHRS and CDR2 YFSETQ. V was clipped by 4 bases and J by 9 bases, with 17 bases between them. The CDR3 nucleotides are TGCGCCAGCAGCAAGGCGGACGGGTTCACTGAGCAGTTCTTC. This gives the protein CASSKADGFTEQFF.

In this sample, this clonotype turned up many times. The chain joins TRBV5-6 to TRBJ1-5, with D maybe TRBD1 (6 bases). Germline CDR1 reads SGHDT; CDR2 reads YYEEEE. The CDR3 has 15 residues. V lost 1 base to trimming and J lost 2 bases, with 10 bases between them. CDR3 amino acids: CASSLFRGGNQPQHF. The CDR3 bases are TGTGCCAGCAGCTTGTTCAGGGGTGGCAATCAGCCCCAGCATTTT.

This clonotype was found many times. The rearrangement joins TRBV6-5 to TRBJ1-4; D uncertain. This CDR3 has 13 amino acids. Trimming left V 8 bases short and J 3 bases short, with 10 bases between. Germline CDR1 reads MNHEY; CDR2 reads SVGAGI. CDR3 bases: TGTGCCAGCCGCGGCTGGGCTAATGAAAAACTGTTTTTT. This encodes CASRGWANEKLFF.

This clonotype showed up many times. This chain connects TRBV5-1 to TRBJ2-2; D is unresolved. CDR3 length: 15 amino acids. CDR1 is SGHRS and CDR2 is YFSETQ in the germline V gene. Trimming stripped 4 bases from V and 6 bases from J, with 16 bases between. The CDR3 DNA reads TGCGCCAGCAGCATTGGGTCGACGACGTCCGGGGAGCTGTTTTTT. This sequence encodes CASSIGSTTSGELFF.

This clonotype was observed at least ten times. This CDR3 reads CSGFGWAGQNTEAFF. In DNA, the CDR3 is TGCAGTGGGTTCGGTTGGGCGGGACAGAACACTGAAGCTTTCTTT. The chain couples TRBV20-1 to TRBJ1-1; D might be TRBD1 (6 bases). Germline lookup yields CDR1 DFQATT and CDR2 SNEGSKA (reference sequence). There are 15 residues in the CDR3. V shed 7 bases and J shed 1 base, with 19 bases lying between them.

This clonotype has a count of ten or more. The rearrangement uses TRBV6-5 and TRBJ2-1, with 11 bases fitting TRBD1. CDR3 size: 16 residues. The germline gives CDR1 MNHEY, CDR2 SVGAGI. J was trimmed by 7 bases and V by 0 bases; bases with no gene match: 5. Here the CDR3 reads CASSYSRTGGINEQFF. Here the CDR3 DNA reads TGTGCCAGCAGTTACTCCAGGACAGGGGGCATTAATGAGCAGTTCTTC.

Many counts were recorded for this clonotype. The chain couples TRBV20-1 to TRBJ2-2, with no clear D. Germline CDR1 reads DFQATT; CDR2 reads SNEGSKA (reference sequence). The germline V and J ends were trimmed by 5 bases and 6 bases, with 10 bases remaining between them. The CDR3 covers 12 residues. The CDR3 DNA follows: TGCAGTGCTCCAAGGGTCTCCGGGGAGCTGTTTTTT. Translating gives CSAPRVSGELFF.

Many counts were recorded for this clonotype. This chain connects TRBV7-8 to TRBJ2-3, with unresolved D. This CDR3 region has 15 residues. Looked up from germline, CDR1 is SGHVS and CDR2 is FQNEAQ. Trimming took off 5 bases at V and 4 bases at J, with 16 bases between the two ends. CDR3 residues: CASSAAVTGADTQYF. The CDR3 bases are TGTGCCAGCAGCGCCGCAGTAACCGGTGCAGATACGCAGTATTTT.

This clonotype was counted ten times or more. The J gene is TRBJ1-1, the V gene TRBV6-5, with 9 positions matching TRBD1. CDR1 and CDR2 from the germline V gene are MNHEY and SVGAGI. V trimming: 4 bases; J trimming: 4 bases; junction bases outside the gene matches: 7. CDR3 length equals 15 residues. This CDR3 reads CASSFTGGRSTEAFF. Here the CDR3 DNA reads TGTGCCAGCAGTTTTACAGGGGGCCGAAGCACTGAAGCTTTCTTT.

The sample holds many counts of this clonotype. V is TRBV20-1 and J is TRBJ2-1; 7 nucleotides align to TRBD1. CDR1 and CDR2 (germline): DFQATT, SNEGSKA (reference sequence). The ends lost 0 bases at V and 1 base at J; junction bases unmatched: 6. This CDR3 region has 16 residues. Here the CDR3 reads CSARDPTGWSYNEQFF. CDR3 coding DNA: TGCAGTGCTAGAGATCCGACAGGGTGGTCCTACAATGAGCAGTTCTTC.

This clonotype was seen at least ten times. CDR3 nucleotides: TGCAGTGCTCAAGACGGGACTAGCGTAGAGACCCAGTACTTC. Amino acid sequence: CSAQDGTSVETQYF. The V gene is TRBV20-1, the J gene TRBJ2-5; TRBD2 agrees at 10 bases. The CDR3 length is 14 residues. Trimming at V came to 5 bases and at J to 4 bases, leaving 7 bases not matched to a gene. Germline V lookup: CDR1 DFQATT, CDR2 SNEGSKA (reference sequence).

At least ten counts were recorded for this clonotype. The V gene is TRBV10-2, the J gene TRBJ2-3, with TRBD2 matching 8 bases. Germline CDR1 reads WSHSY; CDR2 reads SAAADI. The CDR3 covers 15 residues. The ends lost 3 bases at V and 8 bases at J; junction bases unmatched: 10. CDR3 amino acids: CASSDLREGLGTQYF. DNA for the CDR3: TGCGCCAGCAGTGATTTACGGGAGGGCCTTGGTACGCAGTATTTT.

The table lists this clonotype with many counts. The chain joins TRBV4-3 to TRBJ2-2, with D possibly TRBD2 on 5 matching bases. The CDR3 covers 13 residues. Germline V gives CDR1 LGHNA, CDR2 YSLEER. Trimming shortened V by 4 bases and J by 7 bases, and 10 bases separated the two germline ends. Here the CDR3 reads CASSPGRGGELFF. The CDR3 coding sequence is TGCGCCAGCAGCCCGGGGAGAGGCGGGGAGCTGTTTTTT.

The table lists this clonotype with many counts. The J gene is TRBJ2-4, the V gene TRBV20-1; TRBD2 agrees at 11 bases. With 6 bases clipped from V and 2 bases from J, the junction kept 6 bases outside the gene matches. This CDR3 region has 15 residues. The germline gives CDR1 DFQATT, CDR2 SNEGSKA (reference sequence). CDR3 sequence reads: CSAQLAGGTKNIQYF. In DNA form, the CDR3 reads TGCAGTGCCCAGCTAGCGGGGGGCACCAAAAACATTCAGTACTTC.

This clonotype was counted many times. V and J are TRBV5-1 and TRBJ1-4; a possible D gene is TRBD1 (5 bases). Germline V gene lookup returns CDR1 SGHRS and CDR2 YFSETQ. Between the trimmed V and J ends, which lost 1 base and 7 bases, there was a span of 11 bases. This CDR3 has 14 residues. The CDR3 region is CASSLRGGGEKLFF. CDR3 sequence (DNA): TGCGCCAGCAGCTTGCGGGGCGGCGGTGAAAAACTGTTTTTT.

This clonotype was recorded at least ten times. V is TRBV5-1 and J is TRBJ1-2, with D perhaps TRBD1 (5 bases). V was pared by 4 bases and J by 8 bases, with 15 bases between. The CDR3 covers 13 residues. CDR1 is SGHRS and CDR2 is YFSETQ in the germline V gene. CDR3 sequence (DNA): TGCGCCAGCAGCGGCGGGACGACCATCGGCTACACCTTC. Its translation: CASSGGTTIGYTF.

This clonotype was seen at least ten times. This chain joins TRBV12-3 or TRBV12-4 and TRBJ2-5, with TRBD2 as a possible D gene (6 bases). The CDR3 runs 14 residues. V was trimmed by 2 bases and J by 5 bases, leaving 12 bases between them. This CDR3 reads CASSLLGLRETQYF. The CDR3 DNA sequence: TGTGCCAGCAGTTTACTGGGACTGAGGGAGACCCAGTACTTC.